This T cell receptor (beta chain) was observed in a study of T cell responses to AZD1222 COVID-19 vaccine. Whole-study results and caveats: Donor demographics were predominantly white British with a female majority; clonal diversity may be underestimated. Sampling that yielded the repertoires occurred only after the peak T cell response. Spike-specific TCR breadth and depth both grew after two AZD1222 doses.

Produced via immunoSEQ multiplex PCR; TCRdb's table is partial and in-frame only. The sample includes about 96,000 clones, 80% to 90% of them seen just once. Notes on this clone: Its antigen is not known.

CDR3 length equals 15 residues. Per the germline V gene, CDR1 is LNHDA and CDR2 is SQIVND (reference sequence). V shed 1 base, J shed 3 bases, and the junction held 4 bases outside the gene matches. The genes are TRBV19 and TRBJ2-7; the match to TRBD1 covers 9 bases. The source was peripheral blood, collected on day 0 of AZD1222 vaccination. The source of this sequence is an adult in good health. The CDR3 sequence is CASSIVRDRVYEQYF. As DNA, the CDR3 is TGTGCCAGTAGTATAGTCCGGGACAGGGTCTACGAGCAGTACTTC. Full variable domain (outside the CDR3, taken from reference TRBV19 and TRBJ2-7): DGGITQSPKYLFRKEGQNVTLSCEQNLNHDAMYWYRQDPGQGLRLIYYSQIVNDFQKGDIAEGYSVSREKKESFPLTVTSAQKNPTAFYLCASSIVRDRVYEQYFGPGTRLTVT.